This is a list of T cell receptor beta chains from one sample in a study of graft-versus-host responses after intestinal transplantation. Profiled with immunoSEQ multiplex PCR; TCRdb holds only in-frame clones, not every one. The sample holds about 110,000 clones, approximately 93% seen once. These receptors are not linked to any known antigen. The sample in question was unstimulated CD8+ T cells sorted from spleen or lymph node cells, obtained before transplant. The receptor set was obtained from a human donor who was the organ donor for an intestinal transplant. Each CDR3 is given with its conserved first and last residue. Each record gives: J gene, D gene, V gene, CDR3 DNA, CDR3 protein. The D gene is left open where the match is weak.

>TRBJ2-7|TRBD2|TRBV28
TGTGCCAGCAGGTCAACTAGCGAACGCGAGCAGTACTTC
CASRSTSEREQYF
>TRBJ1-2|NA|TRBV21-1
TGTGCCAGCAGCAAAGGGACAGCTAACTATGGCTACACCTTC
CASSKGTANYGYTF
>TRBJ1-4|TRBD1|TRBV28
TGTGCCAGCAGACCACAGGGGGCATTTAATGAAAAACTGTTTTTT
CASRPQGAFNEKLFF
>TRBJ1-1|NA|TRBV13
TGTGCCAGCAGGCTCTGGGGGGGCTACCCCACTGAAGCTTTCTTT
CASRLWGGYPTEAFF
>TRBJ2-1|NA|TRBV6-5
TGTGCCAGCAGACTAGGGGGAGGGCAATCCAATGAGCAGTTCTTC
CASRLGGGQSNEQFF
>TRBJ1-5|NA|TRBV9
TGTGCCAGCAGCGTAGGGCCGATTGTTGGTCAGCCCCAGCATTTT
CASSVGPIVGQPQHF
>TRBJ2-6|NA|TRBV9
TGTGCCAGCAGCACCCCCGGGAGGGCCAACGTCCTGACTTTC
CASSTPGRANVLTF
>TRBJ2-3|TRBD2|TRBV9
TGTGCCAGCGGCACGGGGGGGGATACGCAGTATTTT
CASGTGGDTQYF
>TRBJ2-1|TRBD1|TRBV2
TGTGCCAGCAGATTCAGGGGGCGGCTACGCTCCTACAATGAGCAGTTCTTC
CASRFRGRLRSYNEQFF
>TRBJ2-6|NA|TRBV5-5
TGTGCCAGCAGCTTGGGAGGTGGGGCCAACGTCCTGACTTTC
CASSLGGGANVLTF
>TRBJ1-1|NA|TRBV6-6
TGTGCCAGCGGTTCAGGGGTGGACACTGAAGCTTTCTTT
CASGSGVDTEAFF